This record looks at one TCR beta chain sequence and its context. What antigen it recognizes has not been identified. Base quality data are lacking; no much larger clone is found one base away. This specimen comes from a study of graft-versus-host responses after intestinal transplantation (dated by TCRdb to the early 2020s). With regard to the full study: Multivisceral, liver-intestinal, or isolated intestinal transplants were received by the recipients. All recipients received anti-thymocyte globulin induction followed by maintenance tacrolimus and steroids for approximately 3 years. After intestinal transplantation, graft-versus-host and host-versus-graft alloreactive T cell clones in the graft, circulation and bone marrow were tracked using bulk TCR-beta CDR3 sequencing. Alloreactive clones were identified by sequencing pre-transplant mixed lymphocyte reaction products and comparing them with unstimulated pre-transplant donor and recipient T cells. The cohort enrolled 20 to 30 intestinal transplant recipients, one of whom was a retransplant, and 3 patients without pretransplant specimens were excluded. Donor T cell macrochimerism was defined as a peak of at least 4% donor T cells among recipient peripheral blood mononuclear cells. Instead of going to the commercial service, samples from a few later patients were sequenced in-house on an Illumina MiSeq and processed with MiXCR.

Libraries were made using the immunoSEQ multiplex PCR assay. For most patients, genomic DNA was isolated with the Qiagen DNeasy Blood and Tissue Kit and shipped frozen to Adaptive Biotechnologies for TCR sequencing. High-throughput TCR-beta CDR3 sequencing of genomic DNA from most patients was performed by Adaptive Biotechnologies. The authors processed their data as follows. TCR sequencing data for approximately 17 patients were retrieved from Adaptive's ImmunoSEQ software; three other patients were processed with MiXCR and VDJtools. To correct CD4 versus CD8 sorting errors, any sequence found in both subsets at a frequency ratio below 5:1 was removed. CDR3 nucleotide sequences shared between donor and recipient were removed because their origin could not be assigned. To count as alloreactive, a clone needed at least 2-fold expansion over unstimulated cells and a minimum CFSE-low frequency of 0.002% (template counts) or 0.001% (read counts). A clone was considered mappable if detected in the sequenced pre-transplant spleen, lymph node, or MLR CFSE-low populations of the donor or recipient. The cumulative frequency of alloreactive clones was calculated as a percentage of all sequences, weighted by copy number. TCRdb limited this immuneACCESS table to in-frame rearrangements with V and J called. A share of clones is missing; checked studies link under half to unresolved V genes, and the rest is unexplained. V and J calls and clone size are those listed in that table; D and trimming were worked out from the DNA. Recorded for this sample are roughly 92,000 clones; approximately 90% of them occurred a single time. The ten largest clones take up more than 0.25% of the sample.

The investigation overall reported the following: Conclusions were limited by the relatively low number and heterogeneity of intestinal transplant patients. Early after transplant, peak levels of circulating GvH clones were associated with declines in HvG clones. GvH clones turned up in recipient bone marrow, with some appearing earlier in ileal mucosa or blood, a pattern consistent with an intestinal mucosal origin. In the allografts of patients with donor T cell macrochimerism, GvH to HvG T cell clonal ratios were high.

The germline V gene supplies CDR1 SGHVS and CDR2 FQNEAQ. V and J are truncated by 5 bases and 1 base respectively, leaving an intervening sequence of 11 bases. From the cysteine through the phenylalanine, the CDR3 covers 15 amino acids. Solely the CDR3 DNA is kept, with 45 bases framed from the first base. The time point label corresponds to: cells obtained before transplantation from donor or recipient. CD3+CD4+ and CD3+CD8+ populations were FACS-sorted from unstimulated pre-transplant donor and recipient cells taken from spleen or lymph nodes. Specimen: unstimulated CD4+ T cells sorted from spleen or lymph node cells, collected before transplant. The V gene is TRBV7-8 and the J gene is TRBJ2-2; TRBD1 is possibly the D segment (5 matching bases). The receptor comes from a human donor who was the organ donor for an intestinal transplant. The CDR3 region reads CASSVRALNTGELFF. The DNA reads as follows: TGTGCCAGCAGCGTCAGGGCCTTGAACACCGGGGAGCTGTTTTTT.